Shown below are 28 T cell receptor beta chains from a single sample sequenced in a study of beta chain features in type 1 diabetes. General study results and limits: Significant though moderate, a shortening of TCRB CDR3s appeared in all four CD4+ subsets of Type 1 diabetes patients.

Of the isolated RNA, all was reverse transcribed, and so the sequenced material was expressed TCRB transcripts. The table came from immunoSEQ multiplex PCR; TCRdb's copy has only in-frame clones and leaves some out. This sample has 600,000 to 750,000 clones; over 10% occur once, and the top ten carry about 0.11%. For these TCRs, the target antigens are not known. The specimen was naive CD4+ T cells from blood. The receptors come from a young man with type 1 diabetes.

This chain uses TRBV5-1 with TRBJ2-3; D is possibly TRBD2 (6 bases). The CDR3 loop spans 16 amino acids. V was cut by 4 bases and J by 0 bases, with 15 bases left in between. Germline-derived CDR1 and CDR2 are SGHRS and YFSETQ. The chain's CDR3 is CASSRDGGFSTDTQYF. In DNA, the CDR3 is TGCGCCAGCAGCCGTGATGGGGGGTTTAGCACAGATACGCAGTATTTT.

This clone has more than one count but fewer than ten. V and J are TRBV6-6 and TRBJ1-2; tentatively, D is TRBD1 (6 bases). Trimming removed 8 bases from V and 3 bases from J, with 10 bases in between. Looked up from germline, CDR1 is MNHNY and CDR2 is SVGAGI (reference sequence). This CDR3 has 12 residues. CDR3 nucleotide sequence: TGTGCCAGCTCCTGGACAGACTATGGCTACACCTTC. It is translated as CASSWTDYGYTF.

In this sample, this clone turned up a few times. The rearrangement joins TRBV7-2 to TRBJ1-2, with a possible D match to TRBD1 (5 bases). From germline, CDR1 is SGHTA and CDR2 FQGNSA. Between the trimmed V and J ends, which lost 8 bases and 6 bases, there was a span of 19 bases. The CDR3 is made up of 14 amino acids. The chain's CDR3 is CASEAGGVVDGYTF. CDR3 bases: TGTGCCAGCGAGGCGGGAGGGGTGGTAGATGGCTACACCTTC. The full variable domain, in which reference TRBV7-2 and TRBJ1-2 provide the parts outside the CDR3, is GAGVSQSPSNKVTEKGKDVELRCDPISGHTALYWYRQSLGQGLEFLIYFQGNSAPDKSGLPSDRFSAERTGGSVSTLTIQRTQQEDSAVYLCASEAGGVVDGYTFGSGTRLTVV.

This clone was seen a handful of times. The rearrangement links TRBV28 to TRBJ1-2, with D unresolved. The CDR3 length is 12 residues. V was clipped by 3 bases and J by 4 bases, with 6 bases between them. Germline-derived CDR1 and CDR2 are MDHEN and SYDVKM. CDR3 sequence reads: CASSFSVYGYTF. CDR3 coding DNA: TGTGCCAGCAGTTTCAGCGTCTATGGCTACACCTTC.

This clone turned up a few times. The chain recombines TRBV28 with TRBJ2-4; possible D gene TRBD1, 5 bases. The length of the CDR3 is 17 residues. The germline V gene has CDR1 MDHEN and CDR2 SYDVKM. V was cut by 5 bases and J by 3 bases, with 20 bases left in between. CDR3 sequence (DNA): TGTGCCAGCAGTGCCCTAGGGGCTAGGGGCGTCAAAAACATTCAGTACTTC. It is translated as CASSALGARGVKNIQYF.

CDR3 in amino acids: CASSQAADHGYGYTF. For the CDR3, the DNA is TGTGCCAGCAGCCAAGCGGCAGATCATGGCTATGGCTACACCTTC. V is TRBV4-2 and J is TRBJ1-2; D is uncertain. Per the germline V gene, CDR1 is LGHNA and CDR2 is YNFKEQ. V gave up 1 base and J gave up 4 bases, with 13 bases separating them. The CDR3 has 15 residues.

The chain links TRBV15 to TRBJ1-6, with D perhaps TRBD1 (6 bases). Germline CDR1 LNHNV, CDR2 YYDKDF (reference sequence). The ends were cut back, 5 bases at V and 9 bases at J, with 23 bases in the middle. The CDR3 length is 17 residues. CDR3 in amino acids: CATSPTPRGGVGSPLHF. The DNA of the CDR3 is TGTGCCACCAGCCCTACCCCGAGAGGGGGAGTTGGTTCACCCCTCCACTTT.

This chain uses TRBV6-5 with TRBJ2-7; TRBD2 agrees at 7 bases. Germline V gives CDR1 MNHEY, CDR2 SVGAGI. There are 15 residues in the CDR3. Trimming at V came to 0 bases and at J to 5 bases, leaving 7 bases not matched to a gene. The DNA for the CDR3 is TGTGCCAGCAGTTACTCGGGAGGGCGGACGAACGAGCAGTACTTC. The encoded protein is CASSYSGGRTNEQYF.

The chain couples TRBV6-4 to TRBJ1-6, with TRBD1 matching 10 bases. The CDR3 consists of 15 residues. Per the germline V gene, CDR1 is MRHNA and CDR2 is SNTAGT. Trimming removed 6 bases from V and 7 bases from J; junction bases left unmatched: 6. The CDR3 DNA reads TGTGCCAGCAGCCCGACAGGGGGCGGGAATTCACCCCTCCACTTT. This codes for CASSPTGGGNSPLHF.

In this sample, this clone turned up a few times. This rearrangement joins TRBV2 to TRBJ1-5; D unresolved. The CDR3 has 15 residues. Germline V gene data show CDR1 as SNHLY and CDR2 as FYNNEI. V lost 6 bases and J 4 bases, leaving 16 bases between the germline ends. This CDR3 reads CASSVRRGLNQPQHF. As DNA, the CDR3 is TGTGCCAGCAGCGTGCGTAGAGGACTAAATCAGCCCCAGCATTTT.

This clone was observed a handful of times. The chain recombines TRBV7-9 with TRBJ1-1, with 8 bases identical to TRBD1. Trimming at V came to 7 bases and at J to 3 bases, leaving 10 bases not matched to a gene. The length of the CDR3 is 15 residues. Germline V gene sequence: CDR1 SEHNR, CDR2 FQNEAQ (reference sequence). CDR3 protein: CASTSQGAGDTEAFF. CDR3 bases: TGTGCCAGCACCAGCCAGGGGGCAGGGGACACTGAAGCTTTCTTT. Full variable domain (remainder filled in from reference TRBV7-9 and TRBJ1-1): DTGVSQNPRHKITKRGQNVTFRCDPISEHNRLYWYRQTLGQGPEFLTYFQNEAQLEKSRLLSDRFSAERPKGSFSTLEIQRTEQGDSAMYLCASTSQGAGDTEAFFGQGTRLTVV.

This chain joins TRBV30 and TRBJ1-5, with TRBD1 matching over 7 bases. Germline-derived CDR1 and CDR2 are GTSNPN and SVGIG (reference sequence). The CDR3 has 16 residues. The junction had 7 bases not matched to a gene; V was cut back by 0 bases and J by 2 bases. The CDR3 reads CAWSVKGAKGNQPQHF. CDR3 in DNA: TGTGCCTGGAGTGTAAAGGGGGCGAAGGGCAATCAGCCCCAGCATTTT.

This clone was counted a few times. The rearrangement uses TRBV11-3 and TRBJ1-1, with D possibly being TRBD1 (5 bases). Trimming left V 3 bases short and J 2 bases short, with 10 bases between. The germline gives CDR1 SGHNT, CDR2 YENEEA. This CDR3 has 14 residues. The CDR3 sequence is CASSFTGGNTEAFF. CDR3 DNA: TGTGCCAGCAGCTTTACAGGAGGCAACACTGAAGCTTTCTTT.

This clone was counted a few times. The CDR3 coding sequence is TGCGCCAGCAGCTTGGCACCGGTTGGGGCCAACGTCCTGACTTTC. This sequence encodes CASSLAPVGANVLTF. This chain uses TRBV5-1 with TRBJ2-6; D is unclear. The CDR3 length is 15 residues. Germline CDR1 is SGHRS and CDR2 is YFSETQ. Trimming stripped 0 bases from V and 3 bases from J, with 7 bases between.

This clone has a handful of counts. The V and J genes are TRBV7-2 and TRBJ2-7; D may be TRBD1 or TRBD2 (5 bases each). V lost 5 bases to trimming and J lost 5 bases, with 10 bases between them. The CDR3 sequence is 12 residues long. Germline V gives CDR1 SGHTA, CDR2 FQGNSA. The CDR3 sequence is CASSPWGNEQYF. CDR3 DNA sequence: TGTGCCAGCAGCCCCTGGGGGAACGAGCAGTACTTC.

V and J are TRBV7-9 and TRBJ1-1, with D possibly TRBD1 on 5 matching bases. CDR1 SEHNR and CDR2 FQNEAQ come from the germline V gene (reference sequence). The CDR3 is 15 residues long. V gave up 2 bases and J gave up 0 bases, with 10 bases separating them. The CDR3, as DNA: TGTGCCAGCAGCTTACGCAGGGAAATGAACACTGAAGCTTTCTTT. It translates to CASSLRREMNTEAFF.

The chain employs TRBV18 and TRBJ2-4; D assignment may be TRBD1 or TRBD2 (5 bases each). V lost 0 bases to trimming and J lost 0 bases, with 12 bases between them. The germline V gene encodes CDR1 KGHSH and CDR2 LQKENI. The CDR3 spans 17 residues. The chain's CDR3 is CASSPPSGTLAKNIQYF. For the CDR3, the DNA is TGTGCCAGCTCACCACCGTCCGGGACCCTAGCCAAAAACATTCAGTACTTC.

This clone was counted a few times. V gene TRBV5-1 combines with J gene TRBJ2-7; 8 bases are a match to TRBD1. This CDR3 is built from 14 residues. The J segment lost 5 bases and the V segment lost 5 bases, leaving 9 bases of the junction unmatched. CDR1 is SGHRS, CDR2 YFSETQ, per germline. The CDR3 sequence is CASRRDQGADEQYF. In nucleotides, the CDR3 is TGCGCCAGCAGAAGGGACCAGGGGGCAGACGAGCAGTACTTC.

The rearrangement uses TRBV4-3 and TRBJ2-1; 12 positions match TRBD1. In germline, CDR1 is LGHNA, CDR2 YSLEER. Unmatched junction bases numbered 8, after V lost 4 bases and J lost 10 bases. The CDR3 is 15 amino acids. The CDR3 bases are TGCGCCAGCAGCCCTCCGGGACAGGGGGCAGGGGAGCAGTTCTTC. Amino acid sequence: CASSPPGQGAGEQFF.

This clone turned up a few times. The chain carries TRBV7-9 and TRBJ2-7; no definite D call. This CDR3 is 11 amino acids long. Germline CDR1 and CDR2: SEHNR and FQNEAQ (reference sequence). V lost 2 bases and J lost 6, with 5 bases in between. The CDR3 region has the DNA TGTGCCAGCAGCTTACTGTCCGAGCAGTACTTC. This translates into CASSLLSEQYF.

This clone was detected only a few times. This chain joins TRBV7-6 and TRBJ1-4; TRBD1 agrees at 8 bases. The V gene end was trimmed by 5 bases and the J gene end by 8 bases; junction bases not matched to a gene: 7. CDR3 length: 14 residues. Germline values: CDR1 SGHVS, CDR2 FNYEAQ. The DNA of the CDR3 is TGTGCCAGCAGCCGCGGACAGGGTTGGGAAAAACTGTTTTTT. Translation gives CASSRGQGWEKLFF.

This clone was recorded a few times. As DNA, the CDR3 is TGTGCCAGCTCATCCCCGAGATACGATGGCTACACCTTC. Translated: CASSSPRYDGYTF. The chain couples TRBV18 to TRBJ1-2, with no clear D. This CDR3 has 13 amino acids. The germline V gene encodes CDR1 KGHSH and CDR2 LQKENI. The V and J ends lost 5 bases and 6 bases respectively, with 13 bases between them.

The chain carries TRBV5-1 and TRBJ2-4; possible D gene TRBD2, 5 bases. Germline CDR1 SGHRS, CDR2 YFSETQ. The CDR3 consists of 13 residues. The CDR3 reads CDVPGIAKNIQYF. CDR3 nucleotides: TGCGACGTACCCGGGATAGCCAAAAACATTCAGTACTTC.

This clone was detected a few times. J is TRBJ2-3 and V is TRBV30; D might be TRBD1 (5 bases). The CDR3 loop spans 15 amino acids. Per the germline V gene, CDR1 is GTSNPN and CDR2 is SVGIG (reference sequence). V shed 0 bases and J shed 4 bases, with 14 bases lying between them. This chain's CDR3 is CAWSVRRGVADTQYF. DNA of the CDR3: TGTGCCTGGAGTGTAAGAAGGGGCGTGGCAGATACGCAGTATTTT.

CDR3 sequence (DNA): TGTGCCAGTAGTAACCCCCGGCGCGAAGAGACCCAGTACTTC. It yields the protein CASSNPRREETQYF. This sequence joins TRBV19 and TRBJ2-5; D is ambiguous. The CDR3 length is 14 residues. Germline CDR1 reads LNHDA; CDR2 reads SQIVND (reference sequence). Trimming shortened V by 4 bases and J by 3 bases, and 12 bases separated the two germline ends.

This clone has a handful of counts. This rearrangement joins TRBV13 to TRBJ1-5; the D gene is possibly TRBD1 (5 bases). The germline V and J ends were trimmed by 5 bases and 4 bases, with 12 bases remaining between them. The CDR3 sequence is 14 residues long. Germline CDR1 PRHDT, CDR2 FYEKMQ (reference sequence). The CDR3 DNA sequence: TGTGCCAGCAGCCAAGGAGGGGAAAATCAGCCCCAGCATTTT. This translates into CASSQGGENQPQHF.

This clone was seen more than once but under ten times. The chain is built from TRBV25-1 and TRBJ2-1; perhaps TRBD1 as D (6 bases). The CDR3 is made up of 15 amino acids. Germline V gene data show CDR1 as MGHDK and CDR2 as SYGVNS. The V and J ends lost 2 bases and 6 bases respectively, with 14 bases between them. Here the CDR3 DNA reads TGTGCCAGCAGTGAAGGGGGCAGGGGAATCAATGAGCAGTTCTTC. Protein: CASSEGGRGINEQFF.

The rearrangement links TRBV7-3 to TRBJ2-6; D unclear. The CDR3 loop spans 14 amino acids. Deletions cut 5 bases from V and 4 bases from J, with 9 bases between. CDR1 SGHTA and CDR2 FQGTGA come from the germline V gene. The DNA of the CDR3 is TGTGCCAGCAGCCCTAACTCGGGGGCCAACGTCCTGACTTTC. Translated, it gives CASSPNSGANVLTF.